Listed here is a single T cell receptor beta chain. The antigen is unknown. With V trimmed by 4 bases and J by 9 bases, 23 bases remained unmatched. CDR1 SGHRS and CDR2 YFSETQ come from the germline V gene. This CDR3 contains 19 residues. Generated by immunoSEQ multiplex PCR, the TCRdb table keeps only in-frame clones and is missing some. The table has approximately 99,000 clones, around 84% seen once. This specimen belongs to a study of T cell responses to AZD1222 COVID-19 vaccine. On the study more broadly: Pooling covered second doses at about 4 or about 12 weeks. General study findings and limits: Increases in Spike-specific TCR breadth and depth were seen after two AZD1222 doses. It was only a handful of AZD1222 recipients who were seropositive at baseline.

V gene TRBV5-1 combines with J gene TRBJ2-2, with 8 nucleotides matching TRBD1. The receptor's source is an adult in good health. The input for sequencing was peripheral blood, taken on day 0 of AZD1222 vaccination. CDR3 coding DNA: TGCGCCAGCAGCCATAATCCGGGACAGGCCGCCCTAAGTTCCCGGGAGCTGTTTTTT. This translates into CASSHNPGQAALSSRELFF.